The TCR beta chain under discussion was sequenced for a study of Graves' ophthalmopathy and Graves' hyperthyroidism. Scientists amplified the TCR beta CDR3 regions from RNA transcripts. RT-PCR with HTBI primers came first, then second-round multiplex PCR. Each CDR3 protein is one row after TCRdb ran MiXCR on the multiplex PCR reads. The table includes about 740,000 distinct CDR3 sequences, 40% detected once. Sequencing was done on a sample of peripheral blood. The source of this sequence is an adult man with Graves' ophthalmopathy.

The CDR3 is CASSATGGGSGANVLTF. The CDR3 bases are TGTGCCAGCAGCGCAACCGGGGGGGGGTCGGGGGCCAACGTCCTGACTTTC. The chain is built from TRBV9 and TRBJ2-6, with 8 bases matching TRBD2. The germline CDR1 and CDR2 sequences are SGDLS and YYNGEE. The CDR3 runs to 17 residues. V was pared by 3 bases and J by 4 bases, with 9 bases of the junction left unmatched.